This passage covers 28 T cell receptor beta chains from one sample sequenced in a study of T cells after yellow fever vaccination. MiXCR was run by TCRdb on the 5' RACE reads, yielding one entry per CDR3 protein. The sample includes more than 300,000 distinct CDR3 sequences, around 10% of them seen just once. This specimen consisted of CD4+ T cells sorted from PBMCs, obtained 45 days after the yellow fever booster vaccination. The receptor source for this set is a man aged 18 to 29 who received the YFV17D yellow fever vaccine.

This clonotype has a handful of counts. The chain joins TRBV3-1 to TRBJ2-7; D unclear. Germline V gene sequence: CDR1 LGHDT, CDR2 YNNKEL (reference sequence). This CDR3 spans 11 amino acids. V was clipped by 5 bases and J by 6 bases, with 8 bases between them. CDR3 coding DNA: TGTGCCAGCAGCTTCAGAGGCGAGCAGTACTTC. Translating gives CASSFRGEQYF.

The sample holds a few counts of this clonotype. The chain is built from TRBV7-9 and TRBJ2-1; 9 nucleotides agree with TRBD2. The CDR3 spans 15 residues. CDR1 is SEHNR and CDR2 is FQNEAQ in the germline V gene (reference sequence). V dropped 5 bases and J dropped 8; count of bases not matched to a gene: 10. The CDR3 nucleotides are TGTGCCAGCAGCCCGCCCGGGACTAGCATTCATGAGCAGTTCTTC. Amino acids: CASSPPGTSIHEQFF.

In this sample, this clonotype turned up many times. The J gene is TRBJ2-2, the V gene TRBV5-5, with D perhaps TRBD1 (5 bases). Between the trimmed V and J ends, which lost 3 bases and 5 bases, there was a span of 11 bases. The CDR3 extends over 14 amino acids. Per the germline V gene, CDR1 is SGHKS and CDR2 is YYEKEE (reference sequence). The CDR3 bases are TGTGCCAGCAGCTCCTCGACAGCAACCGGGGAGCTGTTTTTT. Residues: CASSSSTATGELFF.

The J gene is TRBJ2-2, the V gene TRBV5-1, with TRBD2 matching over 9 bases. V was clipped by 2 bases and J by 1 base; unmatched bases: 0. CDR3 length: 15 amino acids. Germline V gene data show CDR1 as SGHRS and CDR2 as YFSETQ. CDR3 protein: CASSFSGGNTGELFF. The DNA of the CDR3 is TGCGCCAGCAGCTTTAGCGGGGGGAACACCGGGGAGCTGTTTTTT. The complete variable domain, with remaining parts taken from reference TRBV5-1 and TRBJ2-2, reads KAGVTQTPRYLIKTRGQQVTLSCSPISGHRSVSWYQQTPGQGLQFLFEYFSETQRNKGNFPGRFSGRQFSNSRSEMNVSTLELGDSALYLCASSFSGGNTGELFFGEGSRLTVL.

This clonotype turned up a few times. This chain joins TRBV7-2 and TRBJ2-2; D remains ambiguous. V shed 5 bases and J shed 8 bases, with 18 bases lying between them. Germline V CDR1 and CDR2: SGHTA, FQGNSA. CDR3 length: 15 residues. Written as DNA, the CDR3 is TGTGCCAGCAGCACCCCAAACCGCGGAAGAGGGGAGCTGTTTTTT. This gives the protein CASSTPNRGRGELFF.

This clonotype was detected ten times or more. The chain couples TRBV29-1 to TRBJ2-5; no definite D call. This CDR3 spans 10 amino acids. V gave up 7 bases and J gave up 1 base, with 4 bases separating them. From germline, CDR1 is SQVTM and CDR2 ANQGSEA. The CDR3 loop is CSAAQETQYF. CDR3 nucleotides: TGCAGCGCAGCCCAAGAGACCCAGTACTTC.

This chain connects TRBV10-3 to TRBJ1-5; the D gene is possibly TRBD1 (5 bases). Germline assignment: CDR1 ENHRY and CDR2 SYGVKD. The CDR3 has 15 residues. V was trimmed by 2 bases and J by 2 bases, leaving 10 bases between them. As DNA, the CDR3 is TGTGCCATCAGTGAGAGTCAGGGTGGCAATCAGCCCCAGCATTTT. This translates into CAISESQGGNQPQHF.

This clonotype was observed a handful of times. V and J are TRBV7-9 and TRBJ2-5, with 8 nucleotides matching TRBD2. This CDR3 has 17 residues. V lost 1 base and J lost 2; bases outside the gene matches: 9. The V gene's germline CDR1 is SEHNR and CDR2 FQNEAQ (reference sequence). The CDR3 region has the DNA TGTGCCAGCAGCTTAGGGTCCACTAGCGGAGTTCAAGAGACCCAGTACTTC. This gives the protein CASSLGSTSGVQETQYF.

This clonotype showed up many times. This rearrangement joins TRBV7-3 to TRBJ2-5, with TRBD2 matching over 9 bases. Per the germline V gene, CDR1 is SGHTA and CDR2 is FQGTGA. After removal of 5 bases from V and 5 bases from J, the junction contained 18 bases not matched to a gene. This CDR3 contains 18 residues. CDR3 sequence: CASSPAGSGGPGRETQYF. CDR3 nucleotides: TGTGCCAGCAGCCCGGCGGGAAGCGGGGGGCCAGGTCGGGAGACCCAGTACTTC. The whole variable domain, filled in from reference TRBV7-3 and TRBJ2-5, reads GAGVSQTPSNKVTEKGKYVELRCDPISGHTALYWYRQSLGQGPEFLIYFQGTGAADDSGLPNDRFFAVRPEGSVSTLKIQRTERGDSAVYLCASSPAGSGGPGRETQYFGPGTRLLVL.

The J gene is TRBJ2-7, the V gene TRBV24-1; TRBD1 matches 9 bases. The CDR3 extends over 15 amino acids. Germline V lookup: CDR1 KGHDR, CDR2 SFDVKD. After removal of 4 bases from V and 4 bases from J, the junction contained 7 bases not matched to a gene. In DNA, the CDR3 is TGTGCCACCAGTGAGAAGCCGGGACAGGGATACGAGCAGTACTTC. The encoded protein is CATSEKPGQGYEQYF.

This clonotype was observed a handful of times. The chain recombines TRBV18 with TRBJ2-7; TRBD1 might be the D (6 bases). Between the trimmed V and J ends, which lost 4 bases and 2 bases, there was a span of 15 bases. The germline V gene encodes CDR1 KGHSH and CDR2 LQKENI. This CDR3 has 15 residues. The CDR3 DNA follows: TGTGCCAGCTCACGCGACAGGCAGCATGCCTACGAGCAGTACTTC. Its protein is CASSRDRQHAYEQYF.

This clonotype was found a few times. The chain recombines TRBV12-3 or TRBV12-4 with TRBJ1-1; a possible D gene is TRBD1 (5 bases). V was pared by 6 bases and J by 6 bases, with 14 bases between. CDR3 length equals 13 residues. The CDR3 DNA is TGTGCCAGCAGGAGGGGCGACAGAGCTGAAGCTTTCTTT. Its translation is CASRRGDRAEAFF.

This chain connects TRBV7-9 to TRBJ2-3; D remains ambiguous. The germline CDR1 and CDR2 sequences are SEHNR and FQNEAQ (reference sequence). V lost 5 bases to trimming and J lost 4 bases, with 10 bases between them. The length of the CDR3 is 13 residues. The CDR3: CASSLSGPDTQYF. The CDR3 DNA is TGTGCCAGCAGCCTGAGTGGCCCAGATACGCAGTATTTT.

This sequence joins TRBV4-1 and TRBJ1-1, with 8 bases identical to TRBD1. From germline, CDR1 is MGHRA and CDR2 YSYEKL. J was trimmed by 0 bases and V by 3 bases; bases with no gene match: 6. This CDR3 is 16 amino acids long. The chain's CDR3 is CASSQPLGQVNTEAFF. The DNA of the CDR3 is TGCGCCAGCAGCCAGCCTCTGGGACAGGTGAACACTGAAGCTTTCTTT.

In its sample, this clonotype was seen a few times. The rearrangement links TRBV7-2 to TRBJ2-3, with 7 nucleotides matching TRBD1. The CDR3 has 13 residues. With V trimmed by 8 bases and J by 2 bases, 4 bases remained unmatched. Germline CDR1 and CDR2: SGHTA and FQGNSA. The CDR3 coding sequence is TGTGCCAGCCCGGACAGGAACACAGATACGCAGTATTTT. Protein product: CASPDRNTDTQYF.

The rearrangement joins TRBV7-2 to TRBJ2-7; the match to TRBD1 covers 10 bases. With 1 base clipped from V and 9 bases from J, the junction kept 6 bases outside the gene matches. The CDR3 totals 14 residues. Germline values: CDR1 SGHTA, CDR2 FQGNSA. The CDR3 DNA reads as TGTGCCAGCAGCTTAGGGGGACAGGGGACGGCGCAGTACTTC. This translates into CASSLGGQGTAQYF.

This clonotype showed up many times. In nucleotides, the CDR3 is TGTGCCAGCAGTTCGGGGACAGGGGGCGTGGAGACCCAGTACTTC. It specifies CASSSGTGGVETQYF. The chain carries TRBV27 and TRBJ2-5, with TRBD1 matching 12 bases. There are 15 residues in the CDR3. With 4 bases clipped from V and 5 bases from J, the junction kept 5 bases outside the gene matches. Germline assignment: CDR1 MNHEY and CDR2 SMNVEV (reference sequence).

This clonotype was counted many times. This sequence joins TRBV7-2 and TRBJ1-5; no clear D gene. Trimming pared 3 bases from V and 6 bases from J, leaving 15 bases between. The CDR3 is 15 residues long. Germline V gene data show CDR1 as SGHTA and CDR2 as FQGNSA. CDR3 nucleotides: TGTGCCAGCAGCTTGGAGGGAGGTGGCGGTCAGCCCCAGCATTTT. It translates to CASSLEGGGGQPQHF.

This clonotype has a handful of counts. CDR3 amino acids: CASSRSGTGVETQYF. The DNA for the CDR3 is TGTGCCAGCAGCCGATCCGGGACAGGGGTAGAGACCCAGTACTTC. V usage is TRBV11-2 and J usage is TRBJ2-5, with 10 positions matching TRBD1. The CDR3 has 15 amino acids. The germline V gene has CDR1 SGHAT and CDR2 FQNNGV. V shed 5 bases and J 4 bases; nucleotides not matched to a gene: 7.

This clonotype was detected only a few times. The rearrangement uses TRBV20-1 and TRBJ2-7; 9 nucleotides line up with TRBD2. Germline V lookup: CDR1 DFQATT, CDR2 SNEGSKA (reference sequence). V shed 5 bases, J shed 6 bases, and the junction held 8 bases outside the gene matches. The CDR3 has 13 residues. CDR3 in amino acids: CSAPRTSEGEQYF. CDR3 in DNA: TGCAGTGCTCCGAGGACTAGCGAGGGCGAGCAGTACTTC.

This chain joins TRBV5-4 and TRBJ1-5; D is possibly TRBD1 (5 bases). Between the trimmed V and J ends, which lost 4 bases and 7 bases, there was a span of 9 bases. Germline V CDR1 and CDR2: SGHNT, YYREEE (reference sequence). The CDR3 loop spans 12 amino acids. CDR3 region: CASSDGAQPQHF. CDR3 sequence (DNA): TGTGCCAGCAGCGACGGGGCGCAGCCCCAGCATTTT.

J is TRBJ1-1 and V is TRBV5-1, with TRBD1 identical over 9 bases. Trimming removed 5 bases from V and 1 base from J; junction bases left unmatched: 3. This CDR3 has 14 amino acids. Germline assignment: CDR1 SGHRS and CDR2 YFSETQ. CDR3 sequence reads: CASRLDRGNTEAFF. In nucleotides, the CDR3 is TGCGCCAGCAGACTGGACAGGGGGAACACTGAAGCTTTCTTT.

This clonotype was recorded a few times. CDR3 amino acids: CTSSQDYPLEGTGELFF. CDR3 DNA sequence: TGCACCAGCAGCCAAGATTACCCTCTCGAGGGCACCGGGGAGCTGTTTTTT. The chain links TRBV1 to TRBJ2-2; the table's D call, TRBD2, was not checked against the DNA. TRBV1 is a known pseudogene. This CDR3 is 17 amino acids long.

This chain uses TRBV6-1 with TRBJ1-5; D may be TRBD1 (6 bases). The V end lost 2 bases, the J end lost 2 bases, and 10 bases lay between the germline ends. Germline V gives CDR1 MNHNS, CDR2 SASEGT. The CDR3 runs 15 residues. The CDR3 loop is CASSEYRAGNQPQHF. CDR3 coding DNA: TGTGCCAGCAGTGAATACAGGGCCGGCAATCAGCCCCAGCATTTT.

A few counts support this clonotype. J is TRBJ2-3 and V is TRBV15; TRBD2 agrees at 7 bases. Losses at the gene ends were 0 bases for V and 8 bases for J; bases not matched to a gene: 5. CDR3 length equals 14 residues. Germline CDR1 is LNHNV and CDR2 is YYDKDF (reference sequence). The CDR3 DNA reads TGTGCCACCAGCAGAGAGATTGGGGGGGGTACGCAGTATTTT. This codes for CATSREIGGGTQYF.

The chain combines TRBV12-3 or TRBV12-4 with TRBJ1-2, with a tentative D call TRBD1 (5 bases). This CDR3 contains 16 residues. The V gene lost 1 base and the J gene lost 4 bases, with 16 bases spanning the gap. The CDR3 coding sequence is TGTGCCAGCAGTTTAGTTCCGGGGGGAAGGGTCTATGGCTACACCTTC. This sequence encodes CASSLVPGGRVYGYTF.

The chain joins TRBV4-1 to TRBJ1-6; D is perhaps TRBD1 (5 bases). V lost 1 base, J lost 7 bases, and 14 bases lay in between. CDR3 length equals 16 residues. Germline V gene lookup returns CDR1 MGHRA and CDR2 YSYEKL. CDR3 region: CASSQAGILGNSPLHF. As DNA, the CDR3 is TGCGCCAGCAGCCAAGCAGGGATACTAGGGAATTCACCCCTCCACTTT.

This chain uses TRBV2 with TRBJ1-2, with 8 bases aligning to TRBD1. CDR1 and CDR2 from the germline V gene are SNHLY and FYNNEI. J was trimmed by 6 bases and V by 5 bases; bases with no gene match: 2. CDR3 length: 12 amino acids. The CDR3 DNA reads TGTGCCAGCAGTATGACAGGGGATGGCTACACCTTC. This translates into CASSMTGDGYTF. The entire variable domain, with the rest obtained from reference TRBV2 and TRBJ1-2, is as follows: EPEVTQTPSHQVTQMGQEVILRCVPISNHLYFYWYRQILGQKVEFLVSFYNNEISEKSEIFDDQFSVERPDGSNFTLKIRSTKLEDSAMYFCASSMTGDGYTFGSGTRLTVV.